These T cell receptor beta chains were read from a single sample in a study of T cell responses to AZD1222 COVID-19 vaccine. Using immunoSEQ multiplex PCR, the repertoire was profiled, and TCRdb retains in-frame clones only, with some absent. The sample consists of tens of thousands of clones, less than 95% of them appearing once. This specimen consisted of peripheral blood, obtained 28 days after the second AZD1222 dose. These receptors came from an adult who received the AZD1222 COVID-19 vaccine. Both conserved end residues are trimmed from each CDR3.

v_call,j_call,cdr3_aa
TRBV3-1/TRBV3-2,TRBJ2-7,ASSNTGTIYEQY
TRBV6-2/TRBV6-3,TRBJ1-5,ASSTQGGRNQPQH
TRBV11-2,TRBJ2-1,ASSSYSGRASYNEQF
TRBV12-3/TRBV12-4,TRBJ1-4,ASQRILREKLF
TRBV28,TRBJ2-6,ASSSDSSGANVLT
TRBV18,TRBJ2-6,ASSPPNGQLLSGANVLT
TRBV27,TRBJ2-5,ASSFGPGQETQY
TRBV24-1,TRBJ1-1,ATEGNTEAF
TRBV5-1,TRBJ1-3,ASSPDLSSGNTIY
TRBV6-6,TRBJ2-7,ASSQLGLAGGISYEQY
TRBV27,TRBJ1-5,ASSFGGSNQPQH
TRBV28,TRBJ2-3,ASSFDRASTDTQY
TRBV10-2,TRBJ2-3,ASSEATDTQY
TRBV30,TRBJ2-7,AWFEILAGAYEQY
TRBV15,TRBJ1-1,ATSRDAQGALEAF
TRBV2,TRBJ2-7,ASSEDSAASSYEQY
TRBV11-3,TRBJ2-5,ASSLAAGQETQY
TRBV19,TRBJ1-4,ASTYRGGQDNEKLF
TRBV5-1,TRBJ2-3,ASSLEGSPDTQY
TRBV19,TRBJ1-3,ASSVDRGPGNTIY
TRBV12-3/TRBV12-4,TRBJ2-7,ASSSEYEQY
TRBV9,TRBJ2-7,ASSASGQGDSEQY